This paragraph reports one T cell receptor (beta chain). This clone has just a few counts. It lacks a known antigen. No base-level quality is on record; no much larger clone is a single base apart. In the ViraFEST assay, PBMC were stimulated with viral peptide pools, and antigen-specific CD4+ T cell clonotypes were then identified by expansion using TCR sequencing. After around eleven days of culture, CD4+ T cells were isolated with the EasySep CD4+ T cell isolation kit. None of the healthy vaccine recipients had a prior SARS-CoV-2 infection, which was confirmed by nucleocapsid antibody tests that came back negative both before and after vaccination. About 2.1 million PBMC per well were cultured in IMDM with roughly 5% human AB serum, 8.5 to 10 IU/ml IL-2 and gentamicin, plus 10 ug/ml peptides. Half of the culture medium was replaced with fresh IL-2-containing medium on days 3 and 7. Unless noted otherwise, every peptide stimulation condition was cultured in triplicate wells. Using Ficoll-Paque Plus gradient centrifugation, PBMC were separated from whole blood and then either used fresh or cryopreserved at -140C. The spike proteins of SARS-CoV-2 and of the common cold coronaviruses HCoV-NL63, HCoV-OC43 and HCoV-229E were spanned by overlapping peptide pools. Genomic DNA was extracted from cultured CD4+ T cells with the QIAamp micro DNA kit.

Library creation used the immunoSEQ multiplex PCR assay. DNA from the cultured, isolated CD4+ T cells was subjected to TCR beta CDR3 sequencing. In the original analysis: Non-productive TCR sequences were discarded, and reads were trimmed to the CDR3 region, with only CDR3s of 7 or more amino acids retained. The MANAFEST web app was used to identify antigen-specific clonotypes by comparing expansion in peptide wells with expansion in reference cultures. To be called positive, a clone needed expansion at FDR<0.05 compared with the reference and with all other wells, an odds ratio greater than 5, and a frequency greater than 0.1% in two replicate wells. A clonotype was called cross-reactive if it was significantly expanded both in SARS-CoV-2 spike wells and in at least one common cold coronavirus spike condition. Using the stringdist R package, CDR3 similarity was measured by Levenshtein distance, and unrooted trees were constructed with ape in R 3.6.1. TCRdb's version of the immuneACCESS table is confined to in-frame rearrangements and falls short of the full clone set. An unresolved V gene accounts for under half of the shortfall where checked; the remainder is of unknown origin. V and J calls and clone size are those listed in that table; D and trimming were worked out from the DNA. This sample gives 35,000 to 40,000 clones in total; less than 70% of them show up just once. About 15% of the sample goes to the ten largest clones.

Taken from cysteine to phenylalanine, the CDR3 has 15 residues. The DNA shown is the 45-base CDR3, in frame from base 1. The germline V end is reduced by 1 base and the J end by 7 bases; junction bases left unmatched: 8. CDR1 is given as SGHDN and CDR2 as FVKESK, both from the germline V gene. The record originates from a study of vaccination effects on CD4 cells after COVID-19 (dated by TCRdb to 2022 to 2024). Regarding the complete study: Two doses of either the BNT162b2 or the mRNA-1273 mRNA SARS-CoV-2 vaccine were administered to participants. The full study included around ten COVID-19 convalescent patients and several SARS-CoV-2-naive healthy vaccine recipients. SARS-CoV-2 spike-specific CD4+ TCR repertoires from before and after mRNA vaccination were compared in COVID-19 convalescent patients and in infection-naive vaccine recipients. Cultures from other donors in the study were sequenced using the Oncomine TCR Beta short-read assay on an Illumina iSeq 100.

Beyond this particular receptor, the publication reports: In healthy vaccine recipients, vaccine-induced clones were almost all SARS-CoV-2 mono-reactive, with only 1 of 255 being cross-reactive with common cold coronaviruses. At late post-vaccination timepoints, both infection-induced and vaccine-induced clones showed marked clonal contraction, consistent with waning T cell responses. The study was limited by a small number of convalescent patients and lacked early post-infection timepoints.

The TCR comes from a human donor who received a COVID-19 vaccine. The sequencing used CD4+ T cells from PBMCs cultured with HCoV-OC43 spike peptides, collected before COVID-19 vaccination. The label giving this sample's cell subset or site can be read as: HCoV-OC43 spike overlapping peptide pool stimulation. The chain was built from TRBV14 and TRBJ2-3, and TRBD2 matches 7 of the central bases. The bases are TGTGCCAGCAGCCAAGCGGGGGGAGCACACAATACGCAGTATTTT. Its amino acids are CASSQAGGAHNTQYF.